Reported below is one T cell receptor beta chain. Its antigen remains unidentified. Germline CDR1 and CDR2: SGHRS and YFSETQ. Trimming pared 6 bases from V and 2 bases from J, leaving 6 bases between. This CDR3 region has 11 residues. This entry belongs to a study of identical twins. General study findings and limits: The abundant beta clonotypes from cord blood had fewer insertions, and memory repertoires had none of this. Models underpredicted monozygotic twin sharing of out-of-frame TCR alpha.

TCRdb re-called the 5' RACE reads through MiXCR, storing one row per CDR3 protein. The table has about 290,000 distinct CDR3 sequences, 9.5% seen once; the top ten hold about 7.1%. This same sample was also taken into another study, of yellow fever vaccine responses in identical twins. That study adds: Reportedly, twins showed a vaccine T cell response that looked partly convergent and partly personalized.

The gene calls are TRBV5-1 and TRBJ2-7, with D uncertain. The source material was CD8+ T cells sorted from blood. This clonotype was sampled from a woman under 30 in good health. In DNA form, the CDR3 reads TGCGCCAGCACTGGGACCTACGAGCAGTACTTC. This gives the protein CASTGTYEQYF.